This TCR beta chain was identified during a study of identical twins (dated by TCRdb to the mid-2010s). With regard to the full study: TCR alpha and beta repertoires from monozygotic twins, unrelated adults of various ages and cord blood were deep-sequenced to test whether fetal clonotypes persist. Replicate twin experiments were performed at different times using different library preparation protocols to rule out contamination.

On the study overall, not on this receptor specifically: A weaker excess of twin sharing was found in beta out-of-frame sequences because the signal-to-noise ratio was lowered by fewer shared sequences. In monozygotic twins, recombination models systematically underestimated out-of-frame TCR alpha sharing, but the models matched the sharing seen between unrelated individuals. Abundant cord blood beta clonotypes carried fewer insertions; young adult naive repertoires showed a weaker similar trend, while memory repertoires showed none. Invariant T cells such as MAIT and iNKT could partly confound zero-insertion analyses, though diverse VJ usage argued against this for most clonotypes. Out-of-frame TCR alpha sequences shared between twins showed an excess of low generation-probability sequences compared with coincidental sharing between unrelated individuals. Conclusions relied on cross-sectional statistical analysis, since the same donors could not be followed over many years.

Every donor in the study was a healthy Caucasian. Three pairs of female monozygotic twins, all aged roughly 18 to 29 years, made up the twin cohort. The RNA used for TCR libraries was isolated from peripheral blood mononuclear cells. Library preparation used 5' RACE. This sample was sequenced with an Illumina HiSeq 2000. Template switching introduced a universal primer binding site; the final cDNA contained a unique molecular identifier, enabling accurate counting of TCR cDNA molecules. Specific primers in the conserved constant-segment region were used to synthesize first-strand cDNA for the TCR alpha and beta chains. Each cDNA library was double barcoded, with a SMART-Mk sample barcode plus Illumina barcodes, to control for contamination. TruSeq adapter sequences along with Illumina sample barcodes were introduced in two successive PCR steps. Sequencing of the TCR alpha and beta cDNA libraries was done on the Illumina HiSeq platform using custom primers. As for how the authors treated the data: MiGEC processed the raw reads to extract unique molecular identifiers, while MiXCR was used to determine the CDR3 positions. Recombination models were inferred per individual with the repgenHMM and IGoR tools using an EM algorithm. The analysis of shared clonotypes was done with the tcR package in R, with sharing normalized by the product of cloneset sizes. Out-of-frame nonproductive sequences were analyzed to study raw recombination free of thymic and clonal selection effects. Through fastp at Q25 and MiXCR, TCRdb rebuilt clones from the public reads, retaining in-frame beta chains. CDR3 protein duplicates are merged, each entry listing the most common genes and DNA. TCRdb, not the authors, supplied the V and J calls. For this sample there are a few hundred thousand distinct CDR3 sequences; more than 9% appear just once. In total, the top ten clones hold 2.5% to 3.5% of the sample.

Remarks on this clonotype: This clone's antigen is unknown. No base quality information exists; no much larger clone differs at one position.

The germline V gene encodes CDR1 DFQATT and CDR2 SNEGSKA (reference sequence). Relative to germline, V is 3 bases shorter and J is 2 bases shorter, with 17 bases between their ends. The CDR3, cysteine through phenylalanine, is 15 amino acids long. The entry retains the CDR3 DNA only, 45 bases that are in frame from base 1. A further study also used this sample, focusing on yellow fever vaccine responses in identical twins. Drawing on the second study: According to the authors, in identical twins the way T cells responded to vaccination appeared partly convergent and partly personalized. In identical twins, the study followed T cell clones that responded to the vaccine with precision.

Recombination connected TRBV20-1 to TRBJ2-7; TRBD1 is possibly the D segment (6 matching bases). Source material: PBMCs. The source is a woman younger than 30 in good health. This receptor has the CDR3 CSASPRMGQPYEQYF. The sequenced DNA is TGCAGTGCTAGCCCCCGAATGGGACAACCCTACGAGCAGTACTTC.